The rows below give T cell receptor beta chains drawn from one sample of a study of blood T cell repertoires in COVID-19. Measured with immunoSEQ multiplex PCR; TCRdb has only the in-frame clones, and not every one. Among under 350,000 clones, just over 85% were seen once, and the ten largest hold around 4.4%. Sequencing was done on a sample of PBMCs or T cells enriched from blood (not recorded which). These receptors all stem from a woman in her 40s with acute COVID-19. CDR3s include the opening cysteine and the closing phenylalanine or tryptophan. The D gene is left open where the match is weak. Size values are once, few and many counts, or a class for expanded clones, and some rows have none.

size: NA; J: TRBJ1-3; V: TRBV11-2; D: NA; DNA: TGTGCCAGCAGCTCTGTGCGGGGGGCTCCCTCTGGAAACACCATATATTTT; CDR3: CASSSVRGAPSGNTIYF
size: NA; J: TRBJ2-3; V: TRBV7-6; D: NA; DNA: TGTGCCAGCAGCTTAGACGCGTACAGGGCCACAGATACGCAGTATTTT; CDR3: CASSLDAYRATDTQYF
size: NA; J: TRBJ1-3; V: TRBV19; D: NA; DNA: TGTGCCAGTAGTATAAGAGGTCAGTCGGCTGGAAACACCATATATTTT; CDR3: CASSIRGQSAGNTIYF
size: NA; J: TRBJ1-3; V: TRBV7-9; D: TRBD1; DNA: TGTGCCAGCAGTTTTCAGGGGGCTGCTGGAAACACCATATATTTT; CDR3: CASSFQGAAGNTIYF
size: NA; J: TRBJ2-2; V: TRBV7-9; D: TRBD1; DNA: TGTGCCAGCAGCTATTCCGGGACAGGGGCCGGGGAGCTGTTTTTT; CDR3: CASSYSGTGAGELFF
size: once; J: TRBJ2-1; V: TRBV9; D: TRBD2; DNA: TGTGCCAGCAGCGTAGAGGGTAGCGGGGGCAATGAGCAGTTCTTC; CDR3: CASSVEGSGGNEQFF
size: NA; J: TRBJ1-2; V: TRBV15; D: TRBD1; DNA: TGTGCCACCAGCAGACCCGGACAGGCAGGATACTATGGCTACACCTTC; CDR3: CATSRPGQAGYYGYTF
size: NA; J: TRBJ1-5; V: TRBV19; D: TRBD1; DNA: TGTGCCAGTAGGGGACCGGGACAGGGTCTCGATCAGCCCCAGCATTTT; CDR3: CASRGPGQGLDQPQHF
size: NA; J: TRBJ2-3; V: TRBV5-1; D: TRBD2; DNA: TGCGCCAGCAGCGTCGGGCTAGCGGATAGCACAGATACGCAGTATTTT; CDR3: CASSVGLADSTDTQYF
size: NA; J: TRBJ1-3; V: TRBV27; D: NA; DNA: TGTGCCAGCAGTTTATCTATTGGGGCAACCGGAAACACCATATATTTT; CDR3: CASSLSIGATGNTIYF